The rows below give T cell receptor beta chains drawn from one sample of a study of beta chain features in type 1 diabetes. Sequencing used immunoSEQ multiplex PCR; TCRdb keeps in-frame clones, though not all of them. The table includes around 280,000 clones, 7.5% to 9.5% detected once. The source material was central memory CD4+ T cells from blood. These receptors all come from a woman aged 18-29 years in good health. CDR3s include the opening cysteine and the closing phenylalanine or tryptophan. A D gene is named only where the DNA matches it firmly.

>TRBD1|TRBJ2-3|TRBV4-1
CASSQEGQGFPTDTQYF
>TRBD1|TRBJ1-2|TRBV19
CASSTKTGDNYGYTF
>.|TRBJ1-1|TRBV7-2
CASSFVQGGTEAFF
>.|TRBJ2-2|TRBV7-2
CASSSYNSGELFF
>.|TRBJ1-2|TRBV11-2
CASSLGMGNYGYTF
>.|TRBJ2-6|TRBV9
CASGGPLRVSSGANVLTF
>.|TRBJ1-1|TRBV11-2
CASSPGGNTEAFF
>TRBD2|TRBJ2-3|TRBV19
CASSMTSAQADTQYF
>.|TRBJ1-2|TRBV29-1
CSVAEIDYGYTF
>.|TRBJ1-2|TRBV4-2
CASSSHRDGGYTF
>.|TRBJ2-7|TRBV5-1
CASSLASLGEQYF
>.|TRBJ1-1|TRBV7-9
CASSLGVTVAEAFF
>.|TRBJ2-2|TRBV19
CASRTGLNTGELFF
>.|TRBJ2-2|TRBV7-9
CASSLLGFTGELFF
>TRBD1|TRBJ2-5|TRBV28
CASSPRTGGVMEETQYF
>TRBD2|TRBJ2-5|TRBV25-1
CASSDPRTSKETQYF
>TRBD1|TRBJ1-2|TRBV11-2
CASSLRSGTGLPYGYTF
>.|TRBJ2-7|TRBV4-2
CASSQGTRYEQYF
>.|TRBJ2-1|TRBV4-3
CASSQEVSSNEQFF
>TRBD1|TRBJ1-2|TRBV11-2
CASSPRTGGTSDYGYTF
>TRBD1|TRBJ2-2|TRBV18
CASSQTGGFAGELFF
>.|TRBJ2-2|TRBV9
CASSVAATNTGELFF
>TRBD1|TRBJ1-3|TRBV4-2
CASSHRLGTGTGNTIYF
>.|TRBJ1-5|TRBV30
CARGRGEEQPQHF
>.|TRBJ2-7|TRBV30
CAWSQRARSYEQYF
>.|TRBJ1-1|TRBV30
CAWERNTEAFF
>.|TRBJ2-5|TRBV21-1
CASSQVCGETQYF
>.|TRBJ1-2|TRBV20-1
CSARDAGSYTF
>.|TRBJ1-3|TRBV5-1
CASRAAAGNTIYF
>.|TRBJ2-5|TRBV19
CASSIPSETQYF
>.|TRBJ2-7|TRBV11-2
CASSLGQEDYEQYF
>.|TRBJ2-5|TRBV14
CASSRGTVEGETQYF
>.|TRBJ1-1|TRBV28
CASSFYGGPFF
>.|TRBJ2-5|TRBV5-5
CASSSTRGETQYF
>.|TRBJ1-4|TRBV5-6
CASSPQEINEKLFF
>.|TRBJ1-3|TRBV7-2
CASSNRTAGNTIYF
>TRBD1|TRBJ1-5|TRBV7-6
CASSKGTGGGQPQHF
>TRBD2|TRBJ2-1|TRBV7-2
CASSSRLAGGGRTYNEQFF
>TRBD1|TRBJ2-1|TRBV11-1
CASSRGTGGYNEQFF